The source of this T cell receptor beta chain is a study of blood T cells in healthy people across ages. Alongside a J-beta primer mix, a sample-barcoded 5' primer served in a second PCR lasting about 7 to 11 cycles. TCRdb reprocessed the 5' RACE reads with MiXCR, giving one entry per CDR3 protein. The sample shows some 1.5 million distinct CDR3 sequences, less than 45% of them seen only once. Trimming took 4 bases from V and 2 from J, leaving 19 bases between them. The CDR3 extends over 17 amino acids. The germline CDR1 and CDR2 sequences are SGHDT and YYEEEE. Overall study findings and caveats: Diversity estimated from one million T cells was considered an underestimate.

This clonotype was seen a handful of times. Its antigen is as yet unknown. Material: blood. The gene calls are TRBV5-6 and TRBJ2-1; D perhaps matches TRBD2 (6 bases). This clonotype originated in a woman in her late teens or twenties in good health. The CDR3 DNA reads TGTGCCAGCAGCATACTACTCCTTTCGGGGGCCTACAATGAGCAGTTCTTC. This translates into CASSILLLSGAYNEQFF. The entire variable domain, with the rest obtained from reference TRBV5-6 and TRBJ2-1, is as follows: DAGVTQSPTHLIKTRGQQVTLRCSPKSGHDTVSWYQQALGQGPQFIFQYYEEEERQRGNFPDRFSGHQFPNYSSELNVNALLLGDSALYLCASSILLLSGAYNEQFFGPGTRLTVL.